This TCR beta chain appears in the sequencing data of a study of blood T cell repertoires in COVID-19. Study summary: COVID-19 samples from acute and convalescent phases originated in the United States, Italy and Spain.

CDR3 size: 14 residues. The V gene's germline CDR1 is SGHDT and CDR2 YYEEEE. Trimming removed 3 bases from V and 1 base from J, with 7 bases in between. Source study methods: Estimation of nucleated cell counts relied on the amplification of reference gene primers. The protocol was immunoSEQ multiplex PCR, while the TCRdb copy is restricted to in-frame clones and leaves out a portion. V and J calls and clone size are those listed in that table; D and trimming were worked out from the DNA. The sample carries 100,000 to 150,000 clones, 82% recorded once. Sequenced material: peripheral blood. This chain uses TRBV5-6 with TRBJ2-2; tentative D call: TRBD1 (6 bases). The source is a woman in her seventies with acute or convalescent COVID-19. The CDR3 sequence is CASSSGVNTGELFF. The CDR3 nucleotides are TGTGCCAGCAGCTCAGGGGTGAACACCGGGGAGCTGTTTTTT.